Below are 4 T cell receptor beta chains sequenced from a single sample in a study of T cell responses to AZD1222 COVID-19 vaccine. TCRdb keeps only in-frame clones here, not all; method: immunoSEQ multiplex PCR. The sample lists 90,000 to 150,000 clones, about 87% occurring once. Specimen: peripheral blood, collected on day 0 of AZD1222 vaccination. All receptors come from an adult in good health.

The chain combines TRBV28 with TRBJ1-3; perhaps TRBD1 as D (6 bases). V lost 5 bases to trimming and J lost 1 base, with 12 bases between them. Germline V gives CDR1 MDHEN, CDR2 SYDVKM. The CDR3 is 15 amino acids. DNA of the CDR3: TGTGCCAGCAGTCGAAGACAGGTGTCTGGAAACACCATATATTTT. Encoded protein: CASSRRQVSGNTIYF.

The chain couples TRBV6-1 to TRBJ2-3; 12 bases align to TRBD2. The CDR3 runs to 18 residues. The germline V gene encodes CDR1 MNHNS and CDR2 SASEGT. V lost 0 bases to trimming and J lost 6 bases; unmatched junction nucleotides: 10. The CDR3 region is CASSEAFGLAGGPDTQYF. As DNA, the CDR3 is TGTGCCAGCAGTGAAGCATTCGGGCTAGCGGGAGGGCCGGATACGCAGTATTTT.

The J gene is TRBJ2-3, the V gene TRBV3-1 (or the pseudogene TRBV3-2), with D tentatively TRBD1 or TRBD2 (5 bases each). V lost 1 base and J lost 6, with 20 bases in between. CDR3 size: 17 residues. Germline V lookup: CDR1 LGHDT, CDR2 YNNKEL (reference sequence). The CDR3 loop reads CASSQVSRGRRRDTQYF. CDR3 in DNA: TGTGCCAGCAGCCAAGTGTCTCGGGGCCGCCGGAGGGATACGCAGTATTTT.

CDR3 sequence: CASSQAGGHSYEQYF. For the CDR3, the DNA is TGTGCCAGCAGCCAAGCGGGGGGGCACTCCTACGAGCAGTACTTC. The genes are TRBV3-1 (or the pseudogene TRBV3-2) and TRBJ2-7, with 8 bases lining up with TRBD2. Germline trimming cut 1 base from V and 0 bases from J; bases unmatched to any gene: 2. In germline, CDR1 is LGHDT, CDR2 YNNKEL (reference sequence). The CDR3 sequence is 15 residues long.